Each of the 17 T cell receptor beta chains below was sequenced from the same sample in a study of graft-versus-host responses after intestinal transplantation. Sequencing used immunoSEQ multiplex PCR; TCRdb keeps in-frame clones, though not all of them. The sample has 90,000 to 150,000 clones, roughly 95% seen once; the top ten hold around 3.3%. These TCRs' antigens remain unknown. This specimen was unstimulated CD8+ T cells sorted from spleen or lymph node cells, taken before intestinal transplant. Receptor source: a human donor who received an intestinal transplant.

CDR3 protein: CSVLVRGTTNEKLFF. CDR3 DNA: TGCAGCGTTTTAGTCAGGGGGACAACTAATGAAAAACTGTTTTTT. The V call is TRBV29-1, the J call TRBJ1-4; 7 nucleotides align to TRBD1. J lost 0 bases, V lost 5 bases, and 6 bases had no gene match. Germline CDR1 SQVTM, CDR2 ANQGSEA. The CDR3 is made up of 15 amino acids.

The rearrangement links TRBV5-6 to TRBJ1-4; D is unresolved. The CDR3 is 15 amino acids. Germline V gene sequence: CDR1 SGHDT, CDR2 YYEEEE. The V gene lost 4 bases and the J gene lost 0 bases, with 10 bases spanning the gap. CDR3 in amino acids: CASSKSVATNEKLFF. CDR3 nucleotide sequence: TGTGCCAGCAGCAAGAGTGTTGCAACTAATGAAAAACTGTTTTTT.

This chain connects TRBV5-1 to TRBJ2-3; D call uncertain. Trimming pared 4 bases from V and 1 base from J, leaving 13 bases between. Germline V lookup: CDR1 SGHRS, CDR2 YFSETQ. The CDR3 contains 15 residues. CDR3 sequence: CASSRNLQGTDTQYF. In nucleotides, the CDR3 is TGCGCCAGCAGCAGGAACCTTCAAGGCACAGATACGCAGTATTTT.

The V call is TRBV19, the J call TRBJ2-1, with D unresolved. V dropped 7 bases and J dropped 7 bases, with 20 bases sitting between them. The CDR3 contains 15 residues. Germline loops: CDR1 LNHDA, CDR2 SQIVND (reference sequence). Here the CDR3 DNA reads TGTGCCAGTACCTCGGTAACCTGGCGTGGGAATGAGCAGTTCTTC. Translation gives CASTSVTWRGNEQFF.

V and J are TRBV27 and TRBJ2-7; 13 nucleotides align to TRBD2. From germline, CDR1 is MNHEY and CDR2 SMNVEV (reference sequence). This CDR3 region has 15 residues. The trim removed 5 bases at V and 10 bases at J, leaving 11 bases unmatched. CDR3 protein: CASSPPGLAGDRQYF. CDR3 nucleotide sequence: TGTGCCAGCAGTCCACCCGGACTAGCGGGAGATCGACAGTACTTC.

This clone was detected only once. The rearrangement uses TRBV5-6 and TRBJ1-4; D is ambiguous. Deletions cut 2 bases from V and 0 bases from J, with 8 bases between. Germline V lookup: CDR1 SGHDT, CDR2 YYEEEE. This CDR3 is built from 15 residues. This CDR3 reads CASSFYPATNEKLFF. CDR3 nucleotide sequence: TGTGCCAGCAGCTTTTATCCAGCAACTAATGAAAAACTGTTTTTT.

The V gene is TRBV28, the J gene TRBJ1-2, with 10 bases identical to TRBD1. V shed 1 base and J 8 bases; nucleotides not matched to a gene: 7. The germline CDR1 and CDR2 sequences are MDHEN and SYDVKM. This CDR3 spans 15 amino acids. As DNA, the CDR3 is TGTGCCAGCAGTTTATTACGGACAGGGGGAGAGGGCTACACCTTC. It yields the protein CASSLLRTGGEGYTF.

V usage is TRBV27 and J usage is TRBJ2-5; D may be TRBD2 (5 bases). The germline V gene has CDR1 MNHEY and CDR2 SMNVEV (reference sequence). Trimming shortened V by 6 bases and J by 3 bases, and 14 bases separated the two germline ends. This CDR3 has 14 amino acids. CDR3 sequence: CASSPTAGEETQYF. For the CDR3, the DNA is TGTGCCAGCAGCCCCACCGCGGGTGAAGAGACCCAGTACTTC.

This rearrangement joins TRBV11-2 to TRBJ1-4; 11 bases agree with TRBD1. J was trimmed by 8 bases and V by 4 bases; bases with no gene match: 18. This CDR3 has 19 residues. Germline CDR1 is SGHAT and CDR2 is FQNNGV. CDR3 region: CASSSTTGGTGGLWEKLFF. The CDR3 DNA reads as TGTGCCAGCAGCTCTACTACTGGGGGGACAGGGGGACTTTGGGAAAAACTGTTTTTT.

The V gene is TRBV27, the J gene TRBJ2-2; D perhaps matches TRBD1 (5 bases). V was pared by 5 bases and J by 2 bases, with 9 bases between. Germline assignment: CDR1 MNHEY and CDR2 SMNVEV (reference sequence). This CDR3 has 14 amino acids. The CDR3: CASSPGFNTGELFF. CDR3 nucleotides: TGTGCCAGCAGTCCAGGGTTTAACACCGGGGAGCTGTTTTTT.

The rearrangement links TRBV9 to TRBJ2-1; 11 bases agree with TRBD2. Unmatched junction bases numbered 14, after V lost 4 bases and J lost 8 bases. CDR1 is SGDLS, CDR2 YYNGEE, per germline. This CDR3 region has 17 residues. The chain's CDR3 is CASSPRGSGRVGDEQFF. CDR3 DNA sequence: TGTGCCAGCAGCCCCCGGGGTAGCGGGAGGGTGGGGGATGAGCAGTTCTTC.

The chain recombines TRBV28 with TRBJ2-7; tentative D call: TRBD1 (6 bases). V was cut by 7 bases and J by 6 bases, with 28 bases left in between. This CDR3 contains 17 residues. The germline V gene has CDR1 MDHEN and CDR2 SYDVKM. The CDR3 loop reads CASNQPRQVPDRGEQYF. CDR3 in DNA: TGTGCCAGCAACCAGCCGAGACAGGTCCCCGATCGGGGCGAGCAGTACTTC.

The V gene is TRBV15, the J gene TRBJ2-1, with 8 positions matching TRBD1. CDR1 and CDR2 from the germline V gene are LNHNV and YYDKDF (reference sequence). J lost 3 bases, V lost 3 bases, and 7 bases had no gene match. The CDR3 has 16 amino acids. For the CDR3, the DNA is TGTGCCACCAGCAGGAAGACAGGGGCCTTCTACAATGAGCAGTTCTTC. It yields the protein CATSRKTGAFYNEQFF.

The chain is built from TRBV19 and TRBJ2-7, with 10 bases fitting TRBD1. V shed 5 bases and J 5 bases; nucleotides not matched to a gene: 6. The CDR3 totals 14 residues. The germline V gene has CDR1 LNHDA and CDR2 SQIVND (reference sequence). The CDR3 sequence: CASSSGQGIHEQYF. The CDR3 region has the DNA TGTGCCAGTAGTTCGGGACAGGGGATCCACGAGCAGTACTTC.

The CDR3 sequence: CASSEGYGYTF. The CDR3 DNA is TGTGCCAGCAGTGAGGGGTATGGCTACACCTTC. The chain combines TRBV2 with TRBJ1-2; D gene unclear. The V and J ends lost 3 bases and 5 bases respectively, with 4 bases between them. Germline V gene sequence: CDR1 SNHLY, CDR2 FYNNEI. This CDR3 has 11 amino acids.

The genes are TRBV5-1 and TRBJ1-2, with 7 bases fitting TRBD1. Germline V gives CDR1 SGHRS, CDR2 YFSETQ. The junction had 6 bases not matched to a gene; V was cut back by 0 bases and J by 4 bases. This CDR3 is built from 15 residues. CDR3: CASSLEEGGSYGYTF. CDR3 sequence (DNA): TGCGCCAGCAGCTTGGAAGAAGGGGGCAGCTATGGCTACACCTTC. Complete variable domain (other parts from reference TRBV5-1 and TRBJ1-2): KAGVTQTPRYLIKTRGQQVTLSCSPISGHRSVSWYQQTPGQGLQFLFEYFSETQRNKGNFPGRFSGRQFSNSRSEMNVSTLELGDSALYLCASSLEEGGSYGYTFGSGTRLTVV.

The gene calls are TRBV28 and TRBJ2-7; a weak D match, TRBD1 (6 bases). The CDR3 contains 11 residues. The germline gives CDR1 MDHEN, CDR2 SYDVKM. The V end lost 10 bases, the J end lost 3 bases, and 10 bases lay between the germline ends. CDR3 bases: TGTGCCACCGCCAGGGGCTACGAGCAGTACTTC. This translates into CATARGYEQYF.